Following are 32 T cell receptor beta chains from one sample sequenced in a study of PD-1 blockade in classical Hodgkin lymphoma. This sample's time point: cycle 4 day 1 (C4D1), after 6 weeks of nivolumab. Relapses following autologous stem cell transplantation were seen in all patients, with brentuximab vedotin exposure varying. Produced via immunoSEQ multiplex PCR; TCRdb's table is partial and in-frame only. The top ten hold about 3.8% of the sample, which has about 33,000 clones, around three quarters seen once. Sequenced here: peripheral blood mononuclear cells (PBMCs), sampled before the fourth cycle of nivolumab. All receptors derive from a human donor with classical Hodgkin lymphoma.

The chain uses TRBV13 and TRBJ2-3; 12 nucleotides match TRBD2. Germline CDR1 is PRHDT and CDR2 is FYEKMQ (reference sequence). The J segment lost 2 bases and the V segment lost 10 bases, leaving 7 bases of the junction unmatched. The CDR3 contains 15 residues. The CDR3 loop is CATKRTSGTTDTQYF. CDR3 in DNA: TGTGCCACCAAAAGGACTAGCGGGACCACAGATACGCAGTATTTT.

V usage is TRBV5-6 and J usage is TRBJ2-5; D is unclear. The germline V and J ends were trimmed by 0 bases and 5 bases, with 2 bases remaining between them. This CDR3 comprises 11 residues. CDR1 is SGHDT and CDR2 is YYEEEE in the germline V gene. As DNA, the CDR3 is TGTGCCAGCAGCTTGGTGGAGACCCAGTACTTC. Its protein is CASSLVETQYF. The full variable domain, rest sourced from reference TRBV5-6 and TRBJ2-5, is DAGVTQSPTHLIKTRGQQVTLRCSPKSGHDTVSWYQQALGQGPQFIFQYYEEEERQRGNFPDRFSGHQFPNYSSELNVNALLLGDSALYLCASSLVETQYFGPGTRLLVL.

The V gene is TRBV27, the J gene TRBJ1-5; no clear D gene. CDR1 is MNHEY and CDR2 is SMNVEV in the germline V gene (reference sequence). There are 14 residues in the CDR3. The ends were cut back, 5 bases at V and 3 bases at J, with 11 bases in the middle. The CDR3 reads CASSPYSHNQPQHF. The CDR3 bases are TGTGCCAGCAGTCCCTACAGTCACAATCAGCCCCAGCATTTT.

This clone was counted only a few times. This chain uses TRBV27 with TRBJ2-7; D not certain. The CDR3 runs to 14 residues. Trimming shortened V by 3 bases and J by 3 bases, and 12 bases separated the two germline ends. Looked up from germline, CDR1 is MNHEY and CDR2 is SMNVEV (reference sequence). As DNA, the CDR3 is TGTGCCAGCAGTTTTGGTACCTCCATCTACGAGCAGTACTTC. Translated: CASSFGTSIYEQYF.

The chain uses TRBV9 and TRBJ1-1, with 8 bases that match TRBD1. Per the germline V gene, CDR1 is SGDLS and CDR2 is YYNGEE. This CDR3 is 14 amino acids long. J gave up 5 bases and V 3 bases, and 6 bases lay outside the gene matches. CDR3 amino acids: CASSGTGWGTEAFF. The CDR3 nucleotides are TGTGCCAGCAGCGGGACAGGGTGGGGAACTGAAGCTTTCTTT.

The genes are TRBV20-1 and TRBJ1-2, with D unresolved. The CDR3 runs to 11 residues. Germline V gives CDR1 DFQATT, CDR2 SNEGSKA (reference sequence). V dropped 1 base and J dropped 4 bases, with 4 bases sitting between them. The CDR3 sequence is CSARVPYGYTF. CDR3 nucleotide sequence: TGCAGTGCTAGAGTGCCCTATGGCTACACCTTC.

V is TRBV7-2 and J is TRBJ1-1; D perhaps matches TRBD1 (6 bases). The CDR3 covers 13 residues. The germline gives CDR1 SGHTA, CDR2 FQGNSA. The germline V and J ends were trimmed by 5 bases and 8 bases, with 15 bases remaining between them. The CDR3 is CASSPWTAIEAFF. CDR3 DNA: TGTGCCAGCAGCCCTTGGACAGCGATAGAAGCTTTCTTT.

The J gene is TRBJ2-7, the V gene TRBV27; D is uncertain. The CDR3 extends over 15 amino acids. Germline assignment: CDR1 MNHEY and CDR2 SMNVEV (reference sequence). V shed 6 bases and J shed 2 bases, with 17 bases lying between them. For the CDR3, the DNA is TGTGCCAGCAGGGCCTCGGCGACGGAACCCTACGAGCAGTACTTC. Translation gives CASRASATEPYEQYF.

The CDR3 region is CASSLRSRLQETQYF. Written as DNA, the CDR3 is TGTGCCAGCAGCTTAAGATCCCGGCTCCAAGAGACCCAGTACTTC. The chain employs TRBV7-8 and TRBJ2-5; D unresolved. The germline gives CDR1 SGHVS, CDR2 FQNEAQ. The germline V and J ends were trimmed by 2 bases and 1 base, with 11 bases remaining between them. The CDR3 extends over 15 amino acids.

On this clone itself: At one of its ends the junction is not consistent with the germline gene, which may arise from a read error. This chain joins TRBV6-5 and TRBJ1-3; D not certain. Germline CDR1 and CDR2: MNHEY and SVGAGI. The CDR3 is 16 residues long. CDR3 in amino acids: CASSYSLVVAGTTIYF. The CDR3 DNA reads as TGTGCCAGCAGTTACTCGTTGGTTGTGGCGGGAACCACCATATATTTT.

By share, this clone counts as medium-sized. The J gene is TRBJ2-5, the V gene TRBV27, with D uncertain. Germline V gene data show CDR1 as MNHEY and CDR2 as SMNVEV (reference sequence). This CDR3 is built from 11 residues. V shed 6 bases and J shed 0 bases, with 2 bases lying between them. The CDR3 region has the DNA TGTGCCAGCAGGCACCAAGAGACCCAGTACTTC. Amino acids: CASRHQETQYF.

CDR3 sequence (DNA): TGTGCCACTAGAGGGGTGCAAAAACATTTT. This sequence encodes CATRGVQKHF. V gene TRBV6-5 combines with J gene TRBJ1-5, with a possible D match to TRBD1 (5 bases). V lost 10 bases to trimming and J lost 16 bases, with 17 bases between them. CDR1 and CDR2 (germline): MNHEY, SVGAGI. The CDR3 has 10 amino acids.

The chain has TRBV12-2 and TRBJ1-3; the table's D call TRBD1 went unverified against the DNA. TRBV12-2 counts as a pseudogene. The CDR3 has 14 residues. This chain's CDR3 is CASRSGGQRNTIYF. The DNA for the CDR3 is TGTGCAAGTCGCTCAGGGGGACAGAGAAACACCATATATTTT.

This clone has just a few counts. The chain is built from TRBV4-3 and TRBJ2-3; D is unresolved. The germline V gene encodes CDR1 LGHNA and CDR2 YSLEER. V lost 0 bases and J lost 7, with 11 bases in between. This CDR3 region has 14 residues. Written as DNA, the CDR3 is TGCGCCAGCAGCCAAGATCGGGCCAGCCATACGCAGTATTTT. Amino acids: CASSQDRASHTQYF.

The CDR3: CASSPLASGSDTQYF. CDR3 coding DNA: TGTGCCAGCTCACCACTCGCTAGCGGATCAGATACGCAGTATTTT. This sequence joins TRBV18 and TRBJ2-3, with TRBD2 identical over 7 bases. Germline CDR1 is KGHSH and CDR2 is LQKENI. The CDR3 has 15 residues. After removal of 1 base from V and 4 bases from J, the junction contained 5 bases not matched to a gene.

The chain has TRBV9 and TRBJ1-1; D gene ambiguous. V gave up 3 bases and J gave up 1 base, with 10 bases separating them. The CDR3 covers 14 residues. In germline, CDR1 is SGDLS, CDR2 YYNGEE. This CDR3 reads CASSGDGENTEAFF. The CDR3 nucleotides are TGTGCCAGCAGCGGTGACGGGGAGAACACTGAAGCTTTCTTT.

This clone was detected only once. The gene calls are TRBV30 and TRBJ1-6; D uncertain. V gave up 1 base and J gave up 9 bases, with 10 bases separating them. CDR3 size: 13 residues. CDR1 is GTSNPN and CDR2 is SVGIG in the germline V gene (reference sequence). This chain's CDR3 is CAWSERAGSPLHF. The CDR3 DNA reads TGTGCCTGGAGTGAACGGGCCGGTTCACCCCTCCACTTT.

The rearrangement uses TRBV7-2 and TRBJ2-7; 8 bases map to TRBD2. CDR3 length equals 13 residues. V lost 2 bases to trimming and J lost 4 bases; unmatched junction nucleotides: 1. CDR1 is SGHTA and CDR2 is FQGNSA in the germline V gene. CDR3 bases: TGTGCCAGCAGCTTACCGGGGGGGTACGAGCAGTACTTC. Its protein product is CASSLPGGYEQYF.

This clone has a single count. The chain links TRBV5-1 to TRBJ1-1; possibly TRBD1 for D (6 bases). Germline assignment: CDR1 SGHRS and CDR2 YFSETQ. V lost 1 base and J lost 5, with 15 bases in between. The length of the CDR3 is 15 residues. The DNA of the CDR3 is TGCGCCAGCAGCTTGTATGGGGGGCCGGGGACTGAAGCTTTCTTT. It translates to CASSLYGGPGTEAFF.

The chain couples TRBV2 to TRBJ1-6, with 7 bases aligning to TRBD1. Germline CDR1 reads SNHLY; CDR2 reads FYNNEI. The junction had 4 bases not matched to a gene; V was cut back by 4 bases and J by 4 bases. This CDR3 spans 15 amino acids. The DNA of the CDR3 is TGTGCCAGCAGTGGTCGGGACAGTTATAATTCACCCCTCCACTTT. It specifies CASSGRDSYNSPLHF.

This chain connects TRBV7-9 to TRBJ2-1; no firm D call. Germline V CDR1 and CDR2: SEHNR, FQNEAQ (reference sequence). The CDR3 is 15 residues long. The V end lost 8 bases, the J end lost 0 bases, and 14 bases lay between the germline ends. The CDR3: CASGFLSSSYNEQFF. CDR3 bases: TGTGCCAGCGGGTTTCTTTCGAGCTCCTACAATGAGCAGTTCTTC.

This rearrangement joins TRBV2 to TRBJ1-4; 7 bases match TRBD1. The CDR3 runs 13 residues. The junction had 4 bases not matched to a gene; V was cut back by 5 bases and J by 7 bases. The germline V gene encodes CDR1 SNHLY and CDR2 FYNNEI. CDR3 region: CASSTTGFEKLFF. CDR3 coding DNA: TGTGCCAGCAGTACGACAGGGTTTGAAAAACTGTTTTTT.

This clone was recorded only once. The chain recombines TRBV6-6 with TRBJ2-2; D ambiguous. CDR3 length: 13 amino acids. V was trimmed by 4 bases and J by 0 bases, leaving 3 bases between them. The V gene's germline CDR1 is MNHNY and CDR2 SVGAGI (reference sequence). CDR3 amino acids: CASSSANTGELFF. CDR3 DNA: TGTGCCAGCAGTTCAGCGAACACCGGGGAGCTGTTTTTT.

V gene TRBV13 combines with J gene TRBJ2-5; 10 nucleotides match TRBD2. V gave up 0 bases and J gave up 9 bases; unmatched junction bases: 7. CDR1 PRHDT and CDR2 FYEKMQ come from the germline V gene (reference sequence). There are 15 residues in the CDR3. In DNA form, the CDR3 reads TGTGCCAGCAGCTTAGGCGCTAGCGGGGGAATGGCCCAGTACTTC. Residues: CASSLGASGGMAQYF.

The chain joins TRBV5-6 to TRBJ2-6; 11 bases map to TRBD1. This CDR3 has 18 amino acids. From germline, CDR1 is SGHDT and CDR2 YYEEEE. The J segment lost 2 bases and the V segment lost 2 bases, leaving 6 bases of the junction unmatched. For the CDR3, the DNA is TGTGCCAGCAGCTTCCGGACAGGGGGCAAAGCTGGGGCCAACGTCCTGACTTTC. Residues: CASSFRTGGKAGANVLTF.

This chain connects TRBV5-6 to TRBJ1-1; a weak D match, TRBD1 (5 bases). The CDR3 has 15 residues. Trimming took off 3 bases at V and 0 bases at J, with 12 bases between the two ends. Per germline, CDR1 SGHDT and CDR2 YYEEEE. The CDR3 bases are TGTGCCAGCAGCTGGGGACCGCTAATGAACACTGAAGCTTTCTTT. Translated, it gives CASSWGPLMNTEAFF.

The V gene is TRBV14, the J gene TRBJ1-5; D is undetermined. This CDR3 spans 13 amino acids. Germline loops: CDR1 SGHDN, CDR2 FVKESK. V was shortened by 0 bases and J by 8 bases, with 8 bases between the two germline ends. In DNA form, the CDR3 reads TGTGCCAGCAGCCAAGATTTGGTCGAGCCCCAGCATTTT. It translates to CASSQDLVEPQHF.

This sequence joins TRBV2 and TRBJ1-5; D is uncertain. The CDR3 sequence is 12 residues long. From germline, CDR1 is SNHLY and CDR2 FYNNEI. V lost 7 bases, J lost 4 bases, and 8 bases lay in between. CDR3 sequence (DNA): TGTGCCAGCAACCGGGCGAATCAGCCCCAGCATTTT. The encoded protein is CASNRANQPQHF. The full variable domain, rest sourced from reference TRBV2 and TRBJ1-5, is EPEVTQTPSHQVTQMGQEVILRCVPISNHLYFYWYRQILGQKVEFLVSFYNNEISEKSEIFDDQFSVERPDGSNFTLKIRSTKLEDSAMYFCASNRANQPQHFGDGTRLSIL.

The chain links TRBV6-6 to TRBJ1-1, with D perhaps TRBD1 (6 bases). With 8 bases removed from V and 4 bases from J, the gap between germline ends came to 11 bases. This CDR3 comprises 12 residues. The V gene's germline CDR1 is MNHNY and CDR2 SVGAGI (reference sequence). CDR3 region: CASRDMSTEAFF. CDR3 sequence (DNA): TGTGCCAGCCGGGACATGAGCACTGAAGCTTTCTTT.

The rearrangement uses TRBV11-2 and TRBJ2-3; D is undetermined. Between the trimmed V and J ends, which lost 2 bases and 2 bases, there was a span of 5 bases. The CDR3 extends over 13 amino acids. Germline V gene lookup returns CDR1 SGHAT and CDR2 FQNNGV. The CDR3 is CASSLMDTDTQYF. The CDR3 nucleotides are TGTGCCAGCAGCTTAATGGACACAGATACGCAGTATTTT.

The chain recombines TRBV6-5 with TRBJ2-5, with 7 bases identical to TRBD1. With 6 bases clipped from V and 7 bases from J, the junction kept 11 bases outside the gene matches. There are 14 residues in the CDR3. Germline V gene lookup returns CDR1 MNHEY and CDR2 SVGAGI. CDR3 nucleotide sequence: TGTGCCAGCAGCACAACAGGGGCTGGAGGGACCCAGTACTTC. Translated: CASSTTGAGGTQYF.

The rearrangement uses TRBV4-3 and TRBJ1-1, with D tentatively TRBD1 (5 bases). Germline V gives CDR1 LGHNA, CDR2 YSLEER. CDR3 size: 16 residues. V was pared by 0 bases and J by 0 bases, with 11 bases between. The CDR3, as DNA: TGCGCCAGCAGCCAAGATGGGGCGGGACTGAACACTGAAGCTTTCTTT. It specifies CASSQDGAGLNTEAFF.